The next 10 T cell receptor beta chains were all read from a single sample in a study of PD-L1 blockade in urothelial cancer. Sequencing used immunoSEQ multiplex PCR; TCRdb keeps in-frame clones, though not all of them. The sample includes 70,000 or so clones, about 90% of them seen just once. The time point is: pretreatment peripheral blood. This material consisted of PBMCs, taken around atezolizumab (anti-PD-L1) treatment. These receptors were taken from a man between 65 and 85 years old with urothelial cancer.

The chain is built from TRBV30 and TRBJ2-7; 7 bases agree with TRBD1. This CDR3 has 14 residues. Germline CDR1 and CDR2: GTSNPN and SVGIG (reference sequence). With V trimmed by 0 bases and J by 2 bases, 4 bases remained unmatched. This CDR3 is CAWSVGGAPYEQYF. Here the CDR3 DNA reads TGTGCCTGGAGTGTAGGGGGCGCCCCCTACGAGCAGTACTTC.

This chain joins TRBV4-1 and TRBJ2-1; no clear D gene. V lost 1 base and J 7 bases, leaving 11 bases between the germline ends. This CDR3 has 14 amino acids. The V gene's germline CDR1 is MGHRA and CDR2 YSYEKL. Written as DNA, the CDR3 is TGCGCCAGCAGCCAAGCCTCCACGAGGAATGAGCAGTTCTTC. Its protein product is CASSQASTRNEQFF.

CDR3 region: CASSRDFTGELFF. CDR3 nucleotides: TGTGCCAGCAGCCGGGACTTCACCGGGGAGCTGTTTTTT. The chain carries TRBV5-5 and TRBJ2-2; possible D gene TRBD2, 6 bases. V lost 4 bases, J lost 4 bases, and 8 bases lay in between. Germline values: CDR1 SGHKS, CDR2 YYEKEE (reference sequence). The CDR3 totals 13 residues.

This rearrangement joins TRBV9 to TRBJ2-6; the D is unclear. This CDR3 comprises 17 residues. Trimming removed 1 base at V and 0 bases at J, with 11 bases between. CDR1 is SGDLS and CDR2 is YYNGEE in the germline V gene. Written as DNA, the CDR3 is TGTGCCAGCAGCGTAAGTAATGGGCTCTCTGGGGCCAACGTCCTGACTTTC. The encoded protein is CASSVSNGLSGANVLTF.

A single count supports this clone. The chain links TRBV19 to TRBJ1-4; possible D gene TRBD1, 5 bases. Between the trimmed V and J ends, which lost 6 bases and 3 bases, there was a span of 17 bases. The CDR3 consists of 16 residues. Germline loops: CDR1 LNHDA, CDR2 SQIVND (reference sequence). The CDR3 protein is CASSLPGGGPNEKLFF. Here the CDR3 DNA reads TGTGCCAGTAGCCTCCCCGGCGGGGGTCCTAATGAAAAACTGTTTTTT.

The chain combines TRBV28 with TRBJ1-5, with D perhaps matching TRBD1 (6 bases). The CDR3 is 16 residues long. Deletions cut 5 bases from V and 0 bases from J, with 14 bases between. From germline, CDR1 is MDHEN and CDR2 SYDVKM. The CDR3 sequence: CASSIAPGASNQPQHF. CDR3 nucleotides: TGTGCCAGCAGTATTGCTCCAGGGGCTAGCAATCAGCCCCAGCATTTT.

The chain combines TRBV5-4 with TRBJ2-1, with D possibly matching TRBD2 (8 bases). Germline CDR1 reads SGHNT; CDR2 reads YYREEE (reference sequence). V lost 4 bases and J lost 7, with 27 bases in between. The CDR3 covers 18 residues. The CDR3, as DNA: TGTGCCAGCAGCCCCCCCGGGCGGGAGGCGCAGGGGGGGAATGAGCAGTTCTTC. This gives the protein CASSPPGREAQGGNEQFF. The full variable domain, rest sourced from reference TRBV5-4 and TRBJ2-1, is ETGVTQSPTHLIKTRGQQVTLRCSSQSGHNTVSWYQQALGQGPQFIFQYYREEENGRGNFPPRFSGLQFPNYSSELNVNALELDDSALYLCASSPPGREAQGGNEQFFGPGTRLTVL.

This chain uses TRBV21-1 with TRBJ1-3; TRBD1 is the table's D call, not checked against the DNA. TRBV21-1 is tagged as a pseudogene. CDR3 length equals 16 residues. The chain's CDR3 is CASKGRQGLTGNTIYF. For the CDR3, the DNA is TGTGCCAGCAAGGGTCGACAGGGATTAACTGGAAACACCATATATTTT.

The genes are TRBV29-1 and TRBJ1-1, with 11 bases lining up with TRBD1. Looked up from germline, CDR1 is SQVTM and CDR2 is ANQGSEA. This CDR3 has 14 residues. V lost 4 bases to trimming and J lost 5 bases; unmatched junction nucleotides: 6. The CDR3 DNA reads TGCAGCGTTGGGACAGGGGGCGGTTGGACTGAAGCTTTCTTT. Protein product: CSVGTGGGWTEAFF. The full variable domain, its missing parts supplied by reference TRBV29-1 and TRBJ1-1, is SAVISQKPSRDICQRGTSLTIQCQVDSQVTMMFWYRQQPGQSLTLIATANQGSEATYESGFVIDKFPISRPNLTFSTLTVSNMSPEDSSIYLCSVGTGGGWTEAFFGQGTRLTVV.

This clone was detected a few times. The V and J genes are TRBV18 and TRBJ1-4; the match to TRBD1 covers 7 bases. This CDR3 is built from 15 residues. Per the germline V gene, CDR1 is KGHSH and CDR2 is LQKENI. The V and J ends lost 9 bases and 8 bases, in that order; junction bases with no gene match: 15. The CDR3 here is CASTPQAQGEEKLFF. Written as DNA, the CDR3 is TGTGCCAGTACCCCCCAGGCCCAGGGGGAGGAAAAACTGTTTTTT.